This TCR beta chain comes out of a study of blood T cell repertoires in COVID-19. The authors' processing: Nucleated cell number was recorded as an estimate derived from reference gene primer amplification. Using immunoSEQ multiplex PCR, the repertoire was profiled, and TCRdb retains in-frame clones only, with some absent. V and J calls and clone size follow that table, whereas D and trimming were derived from the DNA. This sample has around 220,000 clones, with 87% found just once. Those enrolled, adults aged roughly 18 to 100 years, came from about two dozen US areas. Participant reports of clinical history set cohort assignment. Sequenced: PBMCs or T cells enriched from blood (not recorded which). The source is a woman aged 25 to 39 with acute COVID-19.

The CDR3 region is CASSPLGGGEQFF. CDR3 sequence (DNA): TGTGCCAGCAGCCCTCTTGGGGGGGGCGAGCAGTTCTTC. The chain links TRBV7-9 to TRBJ2-1; D possibly corresponds to TRBD2 (7 bases). The germline gives CDR1 SEHNR, CDR2 FQNEAQ (reference sequence). The CDR3 has 13 residues. V lost 5 bases and J lost 10, with 15 bases in between.